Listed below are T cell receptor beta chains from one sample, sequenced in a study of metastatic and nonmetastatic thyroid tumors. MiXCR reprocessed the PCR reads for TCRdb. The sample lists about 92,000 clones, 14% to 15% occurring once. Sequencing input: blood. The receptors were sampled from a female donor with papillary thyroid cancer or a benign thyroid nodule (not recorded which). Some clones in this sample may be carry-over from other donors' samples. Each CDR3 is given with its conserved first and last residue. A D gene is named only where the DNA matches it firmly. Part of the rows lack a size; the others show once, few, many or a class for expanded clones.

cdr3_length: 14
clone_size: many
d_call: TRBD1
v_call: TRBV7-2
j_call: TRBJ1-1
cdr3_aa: CASSSRGVNTEAFF
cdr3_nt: TGTGCCAGCAGCTCCAGGGGGGTGAACACTGAAGCTTTCTTT

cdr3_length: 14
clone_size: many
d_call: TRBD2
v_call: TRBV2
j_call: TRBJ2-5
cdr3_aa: CASTLRGDGETQYF
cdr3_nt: TGTGCCAGCACCCTGCGGGGGGACGGCGAGACCCAGTACTTC

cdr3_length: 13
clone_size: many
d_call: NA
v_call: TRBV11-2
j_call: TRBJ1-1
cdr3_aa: CASSLRGVTEAFF
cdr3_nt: TGTGCCAGCAGCTTACGAGGGGTCACTGAAGCTTTCTTT

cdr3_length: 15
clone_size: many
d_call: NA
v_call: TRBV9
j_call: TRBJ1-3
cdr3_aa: CASSARVFSGNTIYF
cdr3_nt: TGTGCCAGCAGCGCCCGGGTGTTCTCTGGAAACACCATATATTTT

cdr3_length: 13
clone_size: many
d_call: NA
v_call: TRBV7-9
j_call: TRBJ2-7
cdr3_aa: CASSELLDPVPPF
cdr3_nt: TGTGCCAGCAGCGAGCTACTAGACCCCGTACCCCCGTTC

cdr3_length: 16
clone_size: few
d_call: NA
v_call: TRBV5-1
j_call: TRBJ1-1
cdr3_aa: CASSLDSGTLNTEAFF
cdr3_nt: TGCGCCAGCAGCTTGGATTCCGGGACTTTAAACACTGAAGCTTTCTTT

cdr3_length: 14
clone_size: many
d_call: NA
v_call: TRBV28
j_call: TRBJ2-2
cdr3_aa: CASSRPRTERELFF
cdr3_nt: TGTGCCAGCAGTCGACCGCGGACAGAGCGGGAGCTGTTTTTT

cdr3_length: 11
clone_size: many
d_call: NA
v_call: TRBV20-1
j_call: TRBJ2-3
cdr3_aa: CSANAADTQYF
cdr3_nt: TGCAGTGCTAATGCAGCGGATACGCAGTATTTT

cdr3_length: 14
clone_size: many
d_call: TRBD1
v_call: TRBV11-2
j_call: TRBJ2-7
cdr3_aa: CASSLGQGNYEQYF
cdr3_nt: TGTGCCAGCAGCTTGGGACAGGGTAACTACGAGCAGTACTTC

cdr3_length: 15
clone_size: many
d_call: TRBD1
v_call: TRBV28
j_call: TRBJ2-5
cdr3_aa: CASSSGDRERKTQYF
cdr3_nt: TGTGCCAGCAGCTCGGGGGACAGGGAGAGGAAGACCCAGTACTTC

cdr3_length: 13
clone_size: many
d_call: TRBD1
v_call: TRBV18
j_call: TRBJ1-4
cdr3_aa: CASSDRANEKLFF
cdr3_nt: TGTGCCAGCTCCGACAGGGCTAATGAAAAACTGTTTTTT

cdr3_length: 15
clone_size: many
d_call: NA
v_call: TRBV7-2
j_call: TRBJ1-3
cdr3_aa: CASSPRGEAGNTIYF
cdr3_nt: TGTGCCAGCAGCCCTAGGGGAGAAGCTGGAAACACCATATATTTT

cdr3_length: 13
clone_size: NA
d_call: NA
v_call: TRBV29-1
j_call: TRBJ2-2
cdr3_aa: CSVEIRNTGELFF
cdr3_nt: TGCAGCGTTGAAATACGGAACACCGGGGAGCTGTTTTTT

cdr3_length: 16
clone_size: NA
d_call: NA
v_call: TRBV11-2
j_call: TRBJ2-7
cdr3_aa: CASSFISAGGVGEQYF
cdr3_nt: TGTGCCAGCAGCTTTATATCAGCGGGCGGGGTAGGGGAGCAGTACTTC

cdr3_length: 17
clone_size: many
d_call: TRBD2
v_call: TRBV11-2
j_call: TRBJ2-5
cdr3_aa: CASSSPSGGASQETQYF
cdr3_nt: TGTGCCAGCAGCTCCCCTAGCGGGGGGGCATCCCAAGAGACCCAGTACTTC

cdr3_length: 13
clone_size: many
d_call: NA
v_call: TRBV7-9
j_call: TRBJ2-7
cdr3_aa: CASSSTGSYEQYF
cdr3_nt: TGTGCCAGCAGTTCTACAGGGTCCTACGAGCAGTACTTC

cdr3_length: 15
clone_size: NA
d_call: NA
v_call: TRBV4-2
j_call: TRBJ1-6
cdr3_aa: CASSQGGGRDSTLHF
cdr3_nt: TGTGCCAGCAGCCAAGGGGGGGGGCGCGATTCAACCCTCCACTTT

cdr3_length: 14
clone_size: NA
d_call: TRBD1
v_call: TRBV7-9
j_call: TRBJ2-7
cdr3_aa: CASSPRQGFYEQYF
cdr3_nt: TGTGCCAGCAGCCCGCGACAGGGTTTTTACGAGCAGTACTTC

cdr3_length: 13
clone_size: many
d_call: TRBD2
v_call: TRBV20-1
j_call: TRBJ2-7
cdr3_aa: CSSGGGLSYEQYF
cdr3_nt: TGCAGTTCCGGCGGGGGTCTCTCCTACGAGCAGTACTTC

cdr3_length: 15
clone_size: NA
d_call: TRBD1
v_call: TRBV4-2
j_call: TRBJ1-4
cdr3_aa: CASSQAPDRGEKLFF
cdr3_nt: TGTGCCAGCAGCCAAGCCCCGGACAGGGGTGAAAAACTGTTTTTT

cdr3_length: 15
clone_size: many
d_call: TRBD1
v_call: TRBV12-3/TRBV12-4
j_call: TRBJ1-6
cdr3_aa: CASSLQGGLGSPLHF
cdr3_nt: TGTGCCAGCAGTTTACAGGGGGGCCTTGGGTCACCCCTCCACTTT

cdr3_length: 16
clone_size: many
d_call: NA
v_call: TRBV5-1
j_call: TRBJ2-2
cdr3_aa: CASSLVGPVNTGELFF
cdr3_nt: TGCGCCAGCAGCTTGGTTGGTCCCGTAAACACCGGGGAGCTGTTTTTT

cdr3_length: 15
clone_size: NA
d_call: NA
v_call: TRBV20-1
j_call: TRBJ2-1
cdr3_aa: CSARDPRGPGNEQFF
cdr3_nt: TGCAGTGCTAGAGATCCGAGAGGTCCGGGAAATGAGCAGTTCTTC

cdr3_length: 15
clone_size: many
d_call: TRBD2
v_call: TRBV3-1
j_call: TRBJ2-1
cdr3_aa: CASRAASGRYNEQFF
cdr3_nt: TGTGCCAGCAGGGCGGCTAGCGGGCGATACAATGAGCAGTTCTTC

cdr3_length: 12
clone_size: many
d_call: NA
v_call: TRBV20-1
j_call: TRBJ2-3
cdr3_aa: CSATPDIDTQYF
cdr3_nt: TGCAGTGCCACACCGGACATAGATACGCAGTATTTT

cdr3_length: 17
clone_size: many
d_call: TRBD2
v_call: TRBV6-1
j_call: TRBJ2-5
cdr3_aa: CASRLEAGGPGEETQYF
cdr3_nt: TGTGCCAGCAGGCTCGAGGCGGGGGGGCCGGGAGAAGAGACCCAGTACTTC

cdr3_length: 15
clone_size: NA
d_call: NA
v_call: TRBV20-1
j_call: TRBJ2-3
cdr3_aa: CSAVAPGLQADTQYF
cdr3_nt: TGCAGTGCCGTAGCCCCGGGACTCCAGGCGGATACGCAGTATTTT

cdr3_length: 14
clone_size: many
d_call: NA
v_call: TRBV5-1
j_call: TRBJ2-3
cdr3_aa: CASSPGTRTDTQYF
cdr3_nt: TGCGCCAGCAGTCCAGGGACACGCACAGATACGCAGTATTTT

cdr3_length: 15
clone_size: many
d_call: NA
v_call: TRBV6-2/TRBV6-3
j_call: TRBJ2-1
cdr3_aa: CASSTWTTSYNEQFF
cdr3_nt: TGTGCCAGCAGTACCTGGACCACATCCTACAATGAGCAGTTCTTC

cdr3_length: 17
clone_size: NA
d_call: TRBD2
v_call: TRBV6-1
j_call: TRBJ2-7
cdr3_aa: CASIPTLAGGPSREQYF
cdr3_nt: TGTGCCAGCATTCCAACCCTAGCGGGAGGGCCCTCTCGCGAGCAGTACTTC

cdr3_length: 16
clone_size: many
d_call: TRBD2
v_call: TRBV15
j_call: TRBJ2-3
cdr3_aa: CATSRGSGGPTDTQYF
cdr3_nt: TGTGCCACCAGCAGAGGATCGGGGGGGCCAACAGATACGCAGTATTTT

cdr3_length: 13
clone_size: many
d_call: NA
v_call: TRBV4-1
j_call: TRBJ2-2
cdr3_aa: CASSQVLAGELFF
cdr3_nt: TGCGCCAGCAGCCAAGTTCTAGCCGGGGAGCTGTTTTTT

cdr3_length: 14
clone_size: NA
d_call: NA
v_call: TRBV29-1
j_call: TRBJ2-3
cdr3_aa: CNPLRVGDTDTQYF
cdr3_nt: TGCAACCCCCTGCGTGTAGGGGACACAGATACGCAGTATTTT

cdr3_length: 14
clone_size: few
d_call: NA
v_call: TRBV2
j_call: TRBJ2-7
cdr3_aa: CASTQGFALYEQYF
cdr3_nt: TGTGCCAGCACTCAGGGGTTTGCCCTCTACGAGCAGTACTTC

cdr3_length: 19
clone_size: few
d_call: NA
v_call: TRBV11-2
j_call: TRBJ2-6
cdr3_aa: CASSHLRRQCPSGANVLTF
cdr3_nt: TGTGCCAGCAGCCATCTCCGACGACAGTGCCCCTCTGGGGCCAACGTCCTGACTTTC

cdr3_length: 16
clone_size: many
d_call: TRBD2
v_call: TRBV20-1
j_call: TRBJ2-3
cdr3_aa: CSASRLAGGGTDTQYF
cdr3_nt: TGCAGTGCTAGCAGGCTAGCGGGGGGGGGCACAGATACGCAGTATTTT

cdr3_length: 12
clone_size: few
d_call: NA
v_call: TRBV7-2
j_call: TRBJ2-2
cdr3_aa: CASSSWAGELFF
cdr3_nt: TGTGCCAGCAGCTCTTGGGCCGGGGAGCTGTTTTTT

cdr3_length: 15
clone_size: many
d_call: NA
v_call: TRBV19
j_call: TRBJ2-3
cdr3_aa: CASMRTSGPTDTQYF
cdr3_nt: TGTGCCAGTATGAGGACCAGCGGTCCCACAGATACGCAGTATTTT

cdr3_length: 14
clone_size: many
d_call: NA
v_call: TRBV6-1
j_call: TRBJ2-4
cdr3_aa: CASSLGVRVDIQYF
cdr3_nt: TGTGCCAGCAGTCTAGGAGTTCGGGTAGACATTCAGTACTTC

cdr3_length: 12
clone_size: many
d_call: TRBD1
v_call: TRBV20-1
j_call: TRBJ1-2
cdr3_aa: CSGTGNFYGYTF
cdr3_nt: TGCAGTGGGACAGGGAACTTCTATGGCTACACCTTC

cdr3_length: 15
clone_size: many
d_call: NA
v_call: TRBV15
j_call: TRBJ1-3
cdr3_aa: CATSRRGGLGNTIYF
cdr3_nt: TGTGCCACCAGCCGCCGGGGAGGGTTAGGAAACACCATATATTTT

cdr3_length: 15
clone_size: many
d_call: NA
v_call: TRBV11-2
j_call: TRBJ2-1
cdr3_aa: CASSPNGGRGNEQFF
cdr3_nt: TGTGCCAGCAGCCCGAACGGGGGGCGCGGGAATGAGCAGTTCTTC

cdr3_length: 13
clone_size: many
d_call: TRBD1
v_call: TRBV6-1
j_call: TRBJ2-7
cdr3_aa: CASRRTGGDEQYF
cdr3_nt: TGTGCCAGCAGGAGGACAGGGGGCGACGAGCAGTACTTC

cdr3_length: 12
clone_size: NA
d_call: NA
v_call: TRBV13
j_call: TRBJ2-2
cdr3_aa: CASSGIGGELFF
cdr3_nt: TGTGCCAGCAGCGGAATCGGCGGGGAGCTGTTTTTT

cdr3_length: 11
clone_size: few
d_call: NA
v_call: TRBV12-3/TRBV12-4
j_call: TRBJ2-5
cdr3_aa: CASSLGHTQYF
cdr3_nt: TGTGCCAGCAGTTTGGGGCATACCCAGTACTTC

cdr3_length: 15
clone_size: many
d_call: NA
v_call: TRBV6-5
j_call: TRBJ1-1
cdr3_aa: CASSYSAGENTEAFF
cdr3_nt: TGTGCCAGCAGTTACTCGGCAGGGGAGAACACTGAAGCTTTCTTT

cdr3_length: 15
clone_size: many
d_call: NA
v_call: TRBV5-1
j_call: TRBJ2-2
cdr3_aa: CASSLGLTITGELFF
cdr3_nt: TGCGCCAGCAGCTTGGGACTTACCATCACCGGGGAGCTGTTTTTT

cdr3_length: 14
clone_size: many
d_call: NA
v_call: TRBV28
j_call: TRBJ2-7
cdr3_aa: CASSLIGAGYEQYF
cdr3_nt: TGTGCCAGCAGTTTGATAGGGGCTGGATACGAGCAGTACTTC

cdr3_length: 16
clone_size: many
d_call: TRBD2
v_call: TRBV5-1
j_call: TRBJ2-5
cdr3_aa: CASSLVARAGVETQYF
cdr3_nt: TGCGCCAGCAGCTTGGTAGCCCGAGCGGGGGTGGAGACCCAGTACTTC

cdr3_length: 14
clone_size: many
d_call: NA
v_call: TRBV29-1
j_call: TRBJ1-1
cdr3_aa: CSVVVDLENTEAFF
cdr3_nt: TGCAGCGTTGTCGTGGACTTGGAGAACACTGAAGCTTTCTTT

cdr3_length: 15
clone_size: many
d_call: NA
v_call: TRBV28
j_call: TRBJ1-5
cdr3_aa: CASSIPLLSNQPQHF
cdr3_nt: TGTGCCAGCAGTATACCCCTCTTGAGCAATCAGCCCCAGCATTTT

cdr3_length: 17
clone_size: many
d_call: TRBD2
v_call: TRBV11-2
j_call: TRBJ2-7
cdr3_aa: CASSLGLAGVFSYEQYF
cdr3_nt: TGTGCCAGCAGCCTCGGACTAGCGGGGGTTTTCTCCTACGAGCAGTACTTC

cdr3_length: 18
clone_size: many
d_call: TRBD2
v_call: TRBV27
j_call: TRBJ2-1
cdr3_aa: CASSSLRGHSGGGNEQFF
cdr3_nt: TGTGCCAGCAGCTCCTTACGCGGACATAGCGGGGGGGGTAATGAGCAGTTCTTC

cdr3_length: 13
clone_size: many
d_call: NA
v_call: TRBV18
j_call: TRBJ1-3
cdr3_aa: CASSPTEDGTIYF
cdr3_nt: TGTGCCAGCTCACCAACCGAGGATGGCACCATATATTTT

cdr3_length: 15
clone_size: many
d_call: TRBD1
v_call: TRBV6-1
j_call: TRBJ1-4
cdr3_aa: CASSATGTGGEKLFF
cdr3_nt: TGTGCCAGCAGTGCCACCGGGACAGGGGGGGAAAAACTGTTTTTT

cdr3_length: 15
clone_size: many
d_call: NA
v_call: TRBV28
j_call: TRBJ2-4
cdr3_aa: CASSPSPGPKNIQYF
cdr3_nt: TGTGCCAGCAGTCCCTCACCAGGGCCCAAAAACATTCAGTACTTC

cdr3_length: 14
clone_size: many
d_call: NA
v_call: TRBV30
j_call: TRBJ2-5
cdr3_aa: CAWSVGSFKETQYF
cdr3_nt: TGTGCCTGGAGTGTCGGGTCCTTCAAAGAGACCCAGTACTTC